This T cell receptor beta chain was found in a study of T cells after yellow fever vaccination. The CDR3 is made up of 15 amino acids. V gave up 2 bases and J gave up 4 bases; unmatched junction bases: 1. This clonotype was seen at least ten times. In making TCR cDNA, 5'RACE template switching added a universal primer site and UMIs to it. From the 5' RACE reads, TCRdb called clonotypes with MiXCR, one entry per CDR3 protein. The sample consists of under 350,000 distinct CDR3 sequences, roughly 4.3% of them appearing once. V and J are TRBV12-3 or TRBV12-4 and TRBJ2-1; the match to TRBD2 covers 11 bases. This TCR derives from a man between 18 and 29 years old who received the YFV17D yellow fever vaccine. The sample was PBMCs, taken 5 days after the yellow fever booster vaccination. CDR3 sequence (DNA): TGTGCCAGCAGTTTACGGACTAGCGGGTACAATGAGCAGTTCTTC. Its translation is CASSLRTSGYNEQFF.